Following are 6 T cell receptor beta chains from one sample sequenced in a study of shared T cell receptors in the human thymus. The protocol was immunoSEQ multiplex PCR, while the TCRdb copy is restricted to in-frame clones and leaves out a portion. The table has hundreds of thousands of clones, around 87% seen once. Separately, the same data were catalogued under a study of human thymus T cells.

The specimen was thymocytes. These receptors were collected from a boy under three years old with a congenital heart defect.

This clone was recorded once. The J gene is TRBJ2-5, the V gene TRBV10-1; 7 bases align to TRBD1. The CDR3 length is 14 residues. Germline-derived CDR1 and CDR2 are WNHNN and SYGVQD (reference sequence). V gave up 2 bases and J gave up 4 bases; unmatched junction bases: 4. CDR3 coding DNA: TGCGCCAGCAGTGAGGACAGGGCGAGAGAGACCCAGTACTTC. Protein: CASSEDRARETQYF.

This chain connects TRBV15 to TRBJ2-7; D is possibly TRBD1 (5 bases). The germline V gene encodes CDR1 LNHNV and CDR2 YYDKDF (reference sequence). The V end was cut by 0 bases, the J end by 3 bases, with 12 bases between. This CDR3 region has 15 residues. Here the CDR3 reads CATSRDTTANYEQYF. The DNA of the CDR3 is TGTGCCACCAGCAGAGATACGACAGCGAACTACGAGCAGTACTTC.

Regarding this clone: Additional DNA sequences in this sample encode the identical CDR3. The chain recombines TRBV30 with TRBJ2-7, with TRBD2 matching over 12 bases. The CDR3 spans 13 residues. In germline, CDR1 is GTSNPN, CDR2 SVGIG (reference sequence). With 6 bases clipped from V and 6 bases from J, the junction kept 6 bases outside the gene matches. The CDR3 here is CACRLAGEVEQYF. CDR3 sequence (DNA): TGTGCCTGCAGACTAGCGGGAGAAGTCGAGCAGTACTTC.

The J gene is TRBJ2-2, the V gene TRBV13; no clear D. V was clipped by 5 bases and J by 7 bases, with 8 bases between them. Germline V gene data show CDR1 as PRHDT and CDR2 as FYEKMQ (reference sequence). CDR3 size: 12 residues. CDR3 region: CASSLDLGELFF. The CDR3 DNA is TGTGCCAGCAGCCTAGATCTCGGGGAGCTGTTTTTT.

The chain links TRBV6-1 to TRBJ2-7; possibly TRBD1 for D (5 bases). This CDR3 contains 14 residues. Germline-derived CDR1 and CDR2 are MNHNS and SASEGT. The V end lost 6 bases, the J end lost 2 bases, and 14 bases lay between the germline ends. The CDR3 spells CASRGRSRAYEQYF. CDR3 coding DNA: TGTGCCAGCAGGGGTAGGAGCAGGGCCTACGAGCAGTACTTC.

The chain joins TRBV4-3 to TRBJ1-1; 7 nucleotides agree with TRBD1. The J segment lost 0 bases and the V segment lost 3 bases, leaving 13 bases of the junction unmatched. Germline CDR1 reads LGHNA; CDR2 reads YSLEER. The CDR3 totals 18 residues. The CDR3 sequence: CASSHRDSATVMNTEAFF. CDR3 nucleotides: TGCGCCAGCAGCCACCGGGACAGCGCAACTGTTATGAACACTGAAGCTTTCTTT.